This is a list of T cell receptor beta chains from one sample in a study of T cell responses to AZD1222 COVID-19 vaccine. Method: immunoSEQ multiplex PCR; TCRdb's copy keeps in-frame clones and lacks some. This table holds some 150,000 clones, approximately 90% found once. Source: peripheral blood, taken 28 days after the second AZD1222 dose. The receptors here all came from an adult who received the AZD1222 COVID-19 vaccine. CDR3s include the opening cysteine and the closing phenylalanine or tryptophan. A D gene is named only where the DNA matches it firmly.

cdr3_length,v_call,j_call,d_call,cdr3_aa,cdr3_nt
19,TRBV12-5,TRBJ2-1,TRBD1,CASGSAPSPDRGNYNEQFF,TGTGCTAGTGGTTCAGCACCTTCTCCGGACAGGGGGAACTACAATGAGCAGTTCTTC
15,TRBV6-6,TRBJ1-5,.,CASSYSVGPNQPQHF,TGTGCCAGCAGTTACTCTGTGGGTCCCAATCAGCCCCAGCATTTT
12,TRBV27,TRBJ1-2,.,CASSMQGNGYTF,TGTGCCAGCAGTATGCAGGGGAATGGCTACACCTTC
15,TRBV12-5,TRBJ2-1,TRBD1,CASGLDRGNYNEQFF,TGTGCTAGTGGTTTGGACAGGGGAAACTACAATGAGCAGTTCTTC
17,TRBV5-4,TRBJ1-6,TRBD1,CASSIRPGTGGNSPLHF,TGTGCCAGCAGCATAAGACCCGGGACAGGTGGCAATTCACCCCTCCACTTT
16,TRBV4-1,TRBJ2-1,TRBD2,CASSQASGREYNEQFF,TGCGCCAGCAGCCAAGCTAGCGGGAGGGAATACAATGAGCAGTTCTTC
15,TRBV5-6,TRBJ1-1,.,CASSSKTLLNTEAFF,TGTGCCAGCAGCTCCAAAACACTGTTGAACACTGAAGCTTTCTTT
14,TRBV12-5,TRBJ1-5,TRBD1,CASGLGTGNQPQHF,TGTGCTAGTGGTTTAGGGACAGGGAATCAGCCCCAGCATTTT
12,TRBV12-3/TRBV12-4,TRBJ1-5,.,CASTVGNQPQHF,TGTGCCAGCACCGTGGGGAATCAGCCCCAGCATTTT
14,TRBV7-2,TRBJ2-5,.,CASSLALVRETQYF,TGTGCCAGCAGCTTAGCCTTGGTCCGCGAGACCCAGTACTTC
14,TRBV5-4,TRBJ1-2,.,CASSLAGANYGYTF,TGTGCCAGCAGCTTGGCAGGGGCGAACTATGGCTACACCTTC
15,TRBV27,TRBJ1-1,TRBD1,CASRRGQGQNTEAFF,TGTGCCAGTCGGAGGGGACAGGGACAGAACACTGAAGCTTTCTTT
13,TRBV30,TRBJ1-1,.,CAWSALTNTEAFF,TGTGCCTGGAGTGCCCTTACGAACACTGAAGCTTTCTTT
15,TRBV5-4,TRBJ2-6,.,CASSWGASGANVLTF,TGTGCCAGCAGCTGGGGGGCATCTGGGGCCAACGTCCTGACTTTC
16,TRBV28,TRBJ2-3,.,CASSPTSYAHTDTQYF,TGTGCCAGCAGTCCTACTAGCTATGCACACACAGATACGCAGTATTTT
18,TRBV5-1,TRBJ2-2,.,CASSLVGVGGPNTGELFF,TGCGCCAGCAGCTTGGTGGGGGTTGGAGGGCCGAACACCGGGGAGCTGTTTTTT
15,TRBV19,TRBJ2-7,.,CASSIGTWGNYEQYF,TGTGCCAGTAGTATAGGGACTTGGGGCAACTACGAGCAGTACTTC
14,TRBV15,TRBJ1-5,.,CATSSWGEDQPQHF,TGTGCCACCAGCAGTTGGGGGGAGGATCAGCCCCAGCATTTT
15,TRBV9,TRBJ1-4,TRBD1,CASSPGQPTDEKLFF,TGTGCCAGCAGCCCGGGACAGCCAACTGATGAAAAACTGTTTTTT
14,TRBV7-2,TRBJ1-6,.,CASSADSWNSPLHF,TGTGCCAGCAGCGCGGACAGTTGGAATTCACCCCTCCACTTT
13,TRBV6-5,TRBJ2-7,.,CASSYSSPGQQYF,TGTGCCAGCAGTTACTCATCCCCGGGACAGCAGTACTTC
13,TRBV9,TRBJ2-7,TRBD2,CASSVALAGEQYF,TGTGCCAGCAGCGTAGCACTAGCGGGCGAGCAGTACTTC
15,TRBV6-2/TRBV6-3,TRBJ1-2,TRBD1,CASSYGGQGARGYTF,TGTGCCAGCAGTTACGGGGGACAGGGGGCGCGAGGCTACACCTTC